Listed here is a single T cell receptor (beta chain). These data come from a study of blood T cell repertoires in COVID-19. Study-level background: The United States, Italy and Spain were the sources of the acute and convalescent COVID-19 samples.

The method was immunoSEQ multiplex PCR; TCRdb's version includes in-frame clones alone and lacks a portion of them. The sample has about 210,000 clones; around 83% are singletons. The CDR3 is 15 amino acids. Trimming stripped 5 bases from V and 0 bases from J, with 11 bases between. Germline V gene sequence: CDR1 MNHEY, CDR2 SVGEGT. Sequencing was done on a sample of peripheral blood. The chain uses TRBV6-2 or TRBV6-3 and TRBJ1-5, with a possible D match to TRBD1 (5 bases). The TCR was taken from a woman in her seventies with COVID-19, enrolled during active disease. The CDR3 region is CASSTGTISNQPQHF. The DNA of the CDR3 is TGTGCCAGCAGTACAGGTACCATTAGCAATCAGCCCCAGCATTTT.